Listed below are T cell receptor beta chains from one sample, sequenced in a study of CD8 T cells in ankylosing spondylitis. TCRdb re-called the 5' RACE reads with MiXCR, one entry per CDR3 protein. The table records fewer than 250,000 distinct CDR3 sequences, around 16% of them present only once. Sequenced input: blood, either unsorted or a sorted T cell fraction (not recorded which). The receptors shown here come from a male donor with ankylosing spondylitis. Each CDR3 is given with its conserved first and last residue. A D gene is named only where the DNA matches it firmly. The size entry is marked missing in some rows and otherwise reads once, few, many or a size class.

size	V	D	J	CDR3	DNA
-	TRBV7-9	-	TRBJ1-1	CASNYLGESTEAFF	TGTGCCAGCAATTACTTGGGGGAGAGCACTGAAGCTTTCTTT
-	TRBV29-1	-	TRBJ2-1	CSDGFYYNEQFF	TGCAGCGATGGCTTTTACTACAATGAGCAGTTCTTC
few	TRBV6-1	-	TRBJ2-3	CASSERGRGSTDTQYF	TGTGCCAGCAGTGAACGAGGACGGGGTAGCACAGATACGCAGTATTTT
few	TRBV12-3/TRBV12-4	-	TRBJ1-5	CASSSDITGQPQHF	TGTGCCAGCAGCTCGGACATAACGGGTCAGCCCCAGCATTTT
many	TRBV4-1	-	TRBJ2-3	CASSPLAGGADTQYF	TGCGCCAGCAGCCCGTTGGCGGGTGGTGCAGATACGCAGTATTTT
few	TRBV10-3	TRBD2	TRBJ2-1	CASGLGRRNEQFF	TGTGCCAGTGGACTAGGGAGGCGCAATGAGCAGTTCTTC
few	TRBV20-1	-	TRBJ2-3	CSAIVSDTQYF	TGCAGTGCTATAGTATCGGATACGCAGTATTTT
-	TRBV13	-	TRBJ2-7	CASSDGTGAREQYF	TGTGCCAGCAGTGACGGGACTGGGGCTCGGGAGCAGTACTTC
few	TRBV27	TRBD1	TRBJ2-3	CASSPNPTGVTDTQYF	TGTGCCAGCAGTCCAAACCCGACAGGGGTCACAGATACGCAGTATTTT
-	TRBV27	-	TRBJ2-1	CASSWAWDTEQFF	TGTGCCAGCAGTTGGGCGTGGGACACCGAGCAGTTCTTC
-	TRBV28	TRBD2	TRBJ2-1	CASSPRTSGRVGEQFF	TGTGCCAGCAGTCCTCGGACTAGCGGGAGGGTGGGTGAGCAGTTCTTC
few	TRBV20-1	TRBD1	TRBJ2-1	CSANGHRGAFSYNEQFF	TGCAGTGCCAACGGCCACAGGGGGGCTTTCTCCTACAATGAGCAGTTCTTC
many	TRBV25-1	TRBD1	TRBJ2-1	CASSEFLDRGSSEQFF	TGTGCCAGCAGTGAATTTTTGGACAGGGGGTCATCTGAGCAGTTCTTC
-	TRBV12-3/TRBV12-4	TRBD1	TRBJ2-3	CASSSRAQGADTQYF	TGTGCCAGCAGTTCAAGAGCACAGGGGGCTGATACGCAGTATTTT
few	TRBV18	-	TRBJ2-5	CASSPLAGPQETQYF	TGTGCCAGCTCACCACTCGCCGGGCCCCAAGAGACCCAGTACTTC
few	TRBV11-1	-	TRBJ1-1	CASSPNQSLREANTEAFF	TGTGCCAGCAGCCCCAATCAAAGTCTCAGGGAGGCGAACACTGAAGCTTTCTTT
many	TRBV2	-	TRBJ1-1	CASSASRLNTEAFF	TGTGCCAGCAGTGCAAGCAGACTCAACACTGAAGCTTTCTTT
few	TRBV27	TRBD1	TRBJ1-4	CASSSIGGQREKLFF	TGTGCCAGCAGTTCCATAGGGGGACAGCGTGAAAAACTGTTTTTT
few	TRBV6-6	-	TRBJ2-1	CASSYGLYNEQFF	TGTGCCAGCAGTTACGGCCTTTACAATGAGCAGTTCTTC
-	TRBV27	-	TRBJ2-7	CASSLSWAYEQYF	TGTGCCAGCAGTTTATCTTGGGCCTACGAGCAGTACTTC
-	TRBV7-8	-	TRBJ2-3	CASSLGLAGHTDTQYF	TGTGCCAGCAGCTTAGGGCTAGCAGGTCACACAGATACGCAGTATTTT
-	TRBV27	-	TRBJ2-1	CASSFYGAGEQFF	TGTGCCAGCAGTTTCTACGGAGCTGGTGAGCAGTTCTTC
-	TRBV4-2	-	TRBJ1-1	CATSHTLGGVPEAFF	TGTGCCACCAGCCATACGCTCGGCGGGGTACCTGAAGCTTTCTTT
-	TRBV3-1	-	TRBJ2-5	CASSQGWDKQETQYF	TGTGCCAGCAGCCAAGGCTGGGACAAACAAGAGACCCAGTACTTC